A single sample gave rise to the 26 T cell receptor beta chains below, sequenced in a study of shared clonotypes between healthy human individuals. Here immunoSEQ multiplex PCR was the method, and the copy in TCRdb shows in-frame clones only, minus some. The sample holds more than 2 million clones; approximately 94% are singletons and the top ten take 0.1% to 0.15%. The material sequenced was naive CD4+ T cells sorted from blood. Subset defined: CD45RA+ positively selected. All receptors come from a man between 18 and 29 years old in good health.

This clone occurred once. Written as DNA, the CDR3 is TGTGCCAGCAGCGTAGCCCCCCGAGGCACTGAAGCTTTCTTT. Amino acids: CASSVAPRGTEAFF. The chain carries TRBV9 and TRBJ1-1; D unclear. Per the germline V gene, CDR1 is SGDLS and CDR2 is YYNGEE. Trimming stripped 0 bases from V and 4 bases from J, with 10 bases between. CDR3 length: 14 residues.

The chain links TRBV4-1 to TRBJ1-5, with D unresolved. Germline-derived CDR1 and CDR2 are MGHRA and YSYEKL. This CDR3 is 17 amino acids long. V was cut by 4 bases and J by 2 bases, with 18 bases left in between. CDR3 coding DNA: TGCGCCAGCAGCCCTACGATTCCAGGCCGCGGCAATCAGCCCCAGCATTTT. Its translation is CASSPTIPGRGNQPQHF.

V usage is TRBV6-5 and J usage is TRBJ2-7, with D maybe TRBD1 (5 bases). The V end lost 5 bases, the J end lost 2 bases, and 13 bases lay between the germline ends. Per germline, CDR1 MNHEY and CDR2 SVGAGI. This CDR3 has 14 residues. The CDR3 sequence: CASSRSDITYEQYF. Here the CDR3 DNA reads TGTGCCAGCAGTCGCTCGGACATTACCTACGAGCAGTACTTC.

V gene TRBV2 combines with J gene TRBJ2-1; TRBD2 agrees at 9 bases. After removal of 4 bases from V and 15 bases from J, the junction contained 16 bases not matched to a gene. The germline gives CDR1 SNHLY, CDR2 FYNNEI. The CDR3 runs 15 residues. CDR3 in amino acids: CASSVNEIAGATGFF. Here the CDR3 DNA reads TGTGCCAGCAGTGTAAATGAGATAGCGGGGGCCACGGGGTTCTTC.

This sequence joins TRBV28 and TRBJ1-5; D ambiguous. Germline V CDR1 and CDR2: MDHEN, SYDVKM. The V end lost 8 bases, the J end lost 6 bases, and 11 bases lay between the germline ends. The length of the CDR3 is 12 residues. The CDR3 spells CASGVGSQPQHF. The CDR3 DNA follows: TGTGCCAGCGGAGTTGGCAGTCAGCCCCAGCATTTT.

This clone was seen once. The chain employs TRBV21-1 and TRBJ1-2; the D call in the table, TRBD1, was not verified against the DNA. TRBV21-1 is a pseudogene. CDR3 length: 14 residues. The CDR3 spells CASSKDVTVMDYTF. The DNA for the CDR3 is TGTGCCAGCAGCAAAGATGTAACAGTTATGGACTACACCTTC.

The chain uses TRBV29-1 and TRBJ2-7; 14 bases line up with TRBD2. There are 15 residues in the CDR3. Trimming removed 7 bases from V and 1 base from J; junction bases left unmatched: 6. CDR1 and CDR2 from the germline V gene are SQVTM and ANQGSEA. The DNA for the CDR3 is TGCAGCGCCGGGACTAGCGGGAGTATTTCCTACGAGCAGTACTTC. It encodes CSAGTSGSISYEQYF.

V gene TRBV5-4 combines with J gene TRBJ2-4; D might be TRBD1 (6 bases). The CDR3 sequence is 15 residues long. The germline V gene has CDR1 SGHNT and CDR2 YYREEE (reference sequence). The germline V and J ends were trimmed by 1 base and 5 bases, with 13 bases remaining between them. The CDR3 region is CASSLPTGSENIQYF. DNA of the CDR3: TGTGCCAGCAGCTTGCCGACAGGATCGGAAAACATTCAGTACTTC.

The CDR3: CASRAGTANSYEQYF. CDR3 bases: TGTGCCAGCAGAGCCGGGACAGCAAACTCCTACGAGCAGTACTTC. The rearrangement uses TRBV6-1 and TRBJ2-7; 7 nucleotides line up with TRBD1. The CDR3 has 15 residues. V lost 6 bases and J lost 0; bases outside the gene matches: 8. Germline CDR1 MNHNS, CDR2 SASEGT.

The V and J genes are TRBV4-1 and TRBJ1-1; a weak D match, TRBD1 (5 bases). Deletions cut 6 bases from V and 4 bases from J, with 15 bases between. This CDR3 spans 14 amino acids. Germline V gene lookup returns CDR1 MGHRA and CDR2 YSYEKL. For the CDR3, the DNA is TGCGCCAGCAGTCTTAAGGTTGGGGGCACTGAAGCTTTCTTT. It translates to CASSLKVGGTEAFF.

CDR3 DNA sequence: TGCGCCACCGGGACGGGGAATTCACCCCTCCACTTT. Its translation: CATGTGNSPLHF. This chain connects TRBV5-1 to TRBJ1-6; D might be TRBD1 (5 bases). With 9 bases removed from V and 7 bases from J, the gap between germline ends came to 11 bases. Looked up from germline, CDR1 is SGHRS and CDR2 is YFSETQ. CDR3 length: 12 amino acids.

Worth noting for this clone: The same CDR3 also results from other DNA sequences found in this sample. The chain uses TRBV9 and TRBJ1-5, with no clear D. Germline CDR1 SGDLS, CDR2 YYNGEE. CDR3 length equals 14 residues. V lost 0 bases and J 1 base, leaving 5 bases between the germline ends. CDR3 region: CASSVDWSNQPQHF. The CDR3 DNA follows: TGTGCCAGCAGCGTAGACTGGAGCAATCAGCCCCAGCATTTT.

V gene TRBV12-5 combines with J gene TRBJ2-1; perhaps TRBD2 as D (6 bases). CDR3 size: 13 residues. Trimming took off 6 bases at V and 10 bases at J, with 16 bases between the two ends. The germline gives CDR1 LGHNT, CDR2 FRNRAP. The CDR3 nucleotides read TGTGCTAGTGGCCTAAACGGGGGTCGCGAGCAGTTCTTC. Translation: CASGLNGGREQFF.

Comment on this clone: Other DNA sequences in this specimen translate into the identical CDR3. V is TRBV5-1 and J is TRBJ2-3; TRBD1 agrees at 7 bases. Germline V gene lookup returns CDR1 SGHRS and CDR2 YFSETQ. The CDR3 is 15 amino acids. J was trimmed by 0 bases and V by 4 bases; bases with no gene match: 5. The DNA of the CDR3 is TGCGCCAGCAGCCTACAGGGGATAAGCACAGATACGCAGTATTTT. It translates to CASSLQGISTDTQYF.

This chain joins TRBV7-2 and TRBJ2-6, with D tentatively TRBD1 (6 bases). V was cut by 5 bases and J by 1 base, with 18 bases left in between. The length of the CDR3 is 18 residues. Germline CDR1 and CDR2: SGHTA and FQGNSA. CDR3 DNA sequence: TGTGCCAGCAGCCCACTCAGGGGCTCCCAGTCTGGGGCCAACGTCCTGACTTTC. Protein product: CASSPLRGSQSGANVLTF.

The chain employs TRBV7-9 and TRBJ2-5, with 8 positions matching TRBD2. This CDR3 is 15 amino acids long. The ends lost 3 bases at V and 5 bases at J; junction bases unmatched: 8. Germline V lookup: CDR1 SEHNR, CDR2 FQNEAQ (reference sequence). The DNA of the CDR3 is TGTGCCAGCAGCTTTGGAGCGGGGGTGGGCGAGACCCAGTACTTC. This codes for CASSFGAGVGETQYF.

CDR3 nucleotide sequence: TGTGCCAGCAGCAACCCGGGACAGGGATTTTACACCGGGGAGCTGTTTTTT. Translating it yields CASSNPGQGFYTGELFF. V gene TRBV27 combines with J gene TRBJ2-2; 9 nucleotides line up with TRBD1. Germline CDR1 reads MNHEY; CDR2 reads SMNVEV (reference sequence). The CDR3 contains 17 residues. The ends lost 6 bases at V and 3 bases at J; junction bases unmatched: 11.

This clone has only one observation. The sample carries other DNA sequences with the same CDR3. The CDR3 region has the DNA TGTGCCAGCTCACCACCAGCAGGCCGTGACACTGAAGCTTTCTTT. Translation gives CASSPPAGRDTEAFF. The rearrangement joins TRBV18 to TRBJ1-1; D unclear. The ends were cut back, 0 bases at V and 3 bases at J, with 11 bases in the middle. Germline CDR1 and CDR2: KGHSH and LQKENI. The CDR3 has 15 amino acids.

About this clone itself: The sample contains more than one DNA sequence encoding this CDR3. The J gene is TRBJ1-1, the V gene TRBV5-4; D is undetermined. The CDR3 is 15 residues long. Trimming removed 0 bases from V and 1 base from J, with 10 bases in between. The germline V gene has CDR1 SGHNT and CDR2 YYREEE (reference sequence). The CDR3 DNA reads TGTGCCAGCAGCTTGGGGGGAGGAGGGAACACTGAAGCTTTCTTT. It is translated as CASSLGGGGNTEAFF.

The genes are TRBV18 and TRBJ2-1; D remains ambiguous. The CDR3 consists of 13 residues. Trimming stripped 0 bases from V and 11 bases from J, with 11 bases between. The germline CDR1 and CDR2 sequences are KGHSH and LQKENI. In DNA, the CDR3 is TGTGCCAGCTCACCACCGTCAAGTCAGCAGCAGTTCTTC. Protein sequence: CASSPPSSQQQFF.

The V call is TRBV27, the J call TRBJ2-7; maybe TRBD1 (5 bases). Trimming cost V 6 bases and J 2 bases, with 17 bases left between them. CDR3 size: 15 residues. The germline V gene encodes CDR1 MNHEY and CDR2 SMNVEV (reference sequence). The CDR3 is CASRRGAGWAYEQYF. The CDR3 DNA follows: TGTGCCAGCAGACGTGGGGCAGGGTGGGCCTACGAGCAGTACTTC.

This clone was recorded only once. The rearrangement links TRBV6-5 to TRBJ2-3; unclear D gene. This CDR3 comprises 14 residues. Germline V gene sequence: CDR1 MNHEY, CDR2 SVGAGI. Trimming removed 11 bases from V and 1 base from J, with 16 bases in between. In DNA, the CDR3 is TGTGCCGTCAGCGACACCCAGCGCACAGATACGCAGTATTTT. Its translation is CAVSDTQRTDTQYF.

This sequence joins TRBV4-3 and TRBJ2-3, with 9 nucleotides matching TRBD2. This CDR3 has 17 residues. Germline CDR1 is LGHNA and CDR2 is YSLEER. V lost 0 bases, J lost 2 bases, and 6 bases stayed unmatched. The CDR3 bases are TGCGCCAGCAGCCAAGACCCAGCGGGAGGTTTCACAGATACGCAGTATTTT. The encoded protein is CASSQDPAGGFTDTQYF.

This chain connects TRBV19 to TRBJ2-5, with D perhaps matching TRBD1 or TRBD2 (5 bases each). V lost 3 bases and J 2 bases, leaving 7 bases between the germline ends. CDR3 size: 13 residues. Germline V lookup: CDR1 LNHDA, CDR2 SQIVND (reference sequence). CDR3 sequence (DNA): TGTGCCAGTAGTATCGAGGGGCAAGAGACCCAGTACTTC. Encoded protein: CASSIEGQETQYF.

The chain couples TRBV18 to TRBJ1-3, with a tentative D call TRBD1 (5 bases). The CDR3 is 17 amino acids. CDR1 is KGHSH and CDR2 is LQKENI in the germline V gene. Trimming shortened V by 1 base and J by 0 bases, and 13 bases separated the two germline ends. The CDR3 protein is CASSPRADSVSGNTIYF. The CDR3 DNA reads TGTGCCAGCTCACCACGTGCAGACAGTGTCTCTGGAAACACCATATATTTT.

The genes are TRBV7-9 and TRBJ2-3; D not certain. Germline values: CDR1 SEHNR, CDR2 FQNEAQ (reference sequence). The CDR3 length is 14 residues. V was trimmed by 3 bases and J by 9 bases, leaving 16 bases between them. CDR3 region: CASSFTASSRTQYF. The CDR3 DNA reads TGTGCCAGCAGCTTTACGGCTTCCTCCAGGACGCAGTATTTT.